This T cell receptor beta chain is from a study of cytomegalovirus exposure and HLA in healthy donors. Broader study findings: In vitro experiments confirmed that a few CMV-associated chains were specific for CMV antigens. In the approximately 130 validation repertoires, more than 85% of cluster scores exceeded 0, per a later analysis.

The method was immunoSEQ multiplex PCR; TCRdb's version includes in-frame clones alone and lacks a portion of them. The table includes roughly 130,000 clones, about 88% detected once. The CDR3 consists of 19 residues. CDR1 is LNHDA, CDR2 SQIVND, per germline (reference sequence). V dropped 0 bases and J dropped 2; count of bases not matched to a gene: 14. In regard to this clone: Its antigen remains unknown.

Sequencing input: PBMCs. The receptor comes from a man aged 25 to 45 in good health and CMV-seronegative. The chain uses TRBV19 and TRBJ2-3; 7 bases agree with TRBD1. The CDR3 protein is CASSIDLSLTGQSTDTQYF. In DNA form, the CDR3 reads TGTGCCAGTAGTATAGACCTTTCTCTTACGGGACAGTCCACAGATACGCAGTATTTT.